This T cell receptor beta chain was recorded in a study of PD-1 blockade in classical Hodgkin lymphoma. As concerns this clone: Its specificity is not known.

Study findings and constraints: Relapsed/refractory patients reportedly had lower baseline diversity than newly diagnosed patients. The repertoire differences lack a defined cause, possibly disease activity or prior therapy.

Each and every patient relapsed after autologous stem cell transplantation, and patients got differing brentuximab vedotin exposure. This CDR3 region has 15 residues. Per germline, CDR1 GTSNPN and CDR2 SVGIG (reference sequence). V lost 2 bases, J lost 3 bases, and 6 bases stayed unmatched. The table came from immunoSEQ multiplex PCR; TCRdb's copy has only in-frame clones and leaves some out. The sample lists approximately 84,000 clones; 89% were seen once. This specimen consisted of peripheral blood mononuclear cells (PBMCs), obtained at baseline. This clonotype originated in a human donor with classical Hodgkin lymphoma. V usage is TRBV30 and J usage is TRBJ2-2, with 7 bases aligning to TRBD2. In nucleotides, the CDR3 is TGTGCCTGGAGTTCGACTAGCCGGCACACCGGGGAGCTGTTTTTT. Amino acids: CAWSSTSRHTGELFF.